The clone carrying this T cell receptor (beta chain) has ten or more counts. Its antigen is currently unknown. The entry originates in a study of neurological immune-mediated disorders. Findings of the study overall: When the repertoires were grouped phylogenetically, those of 18 of the 34 multiple sclerosis patients came together in a single cluster of related CDR3 sequences, which points to a possible repertoire-level signature.

The cDNA was synthesized by means of template-switch 5'RACE, which was carried out with 10-nucleotide random UMIs. TCRdb recomputed calls from the 5' RACE reads with MiXCR, one row per CDR3 protein. Counted here are approximately 37,000 distinct CDR3 sequences, 3.2% occurring once; the ten biggest clones make up roughly 8.2%. Time point indicated: longitudinal time-point 1 (baseline). 2 million PBMCs stored at -80 C were the source of the unsorted libraries. Sequencing was carried out using PBMCs. The clonotype was recovered from a woman in her sixties with multiple sclerosis.

CDR3 residues: CASSSSGTNRGWNYGYTF. The CDR3 nucleotides are TGTGCCAGCAGCTCCTCCGGGACAAACAGGGGGTGGAACTATGGCTACACCTTC. The chain combines TRBV7-6 with TRBJ1-2; 8 positions match TRBD1. The CDR3 length is 18 residues. The trim removed 4 bases at V and 2 bases at J, leaving 15 bases unmatched. Germline-derived CDR1 and CDR2 are SGHVS and FNYEAQ.